This T cell receptor (beta chain) was recovered during a study of T cells expressing NK-cell markers. Looking at the study overall: Sorted CD3+CD56+NKG2C+, CD3+CD56+NKG2C- and CD3+CD56-NKG2C+ T cells supplied TCR beta repertoires. Whole-study results and caveats: The leading position in the CD3+CD56-NKG2C+ fraction of several donors also went to these clonotypes. Over 5 donors had dominant NKG2C+ clonotypes that comprised about 1.0-7.0% of their CD8+ T cells.

A 5'RACE template switching approach incorporating UMIs was used to make TCR beta cDNA. TCRdb re-called the 5' RACE reads; one entry per CDR3 protein, DNA not given. This repertoire comprises roughly 350,000 distinct CDR3 sequences; its ten largest clones make up 5.2%. Looked up from germline, CDR1 is SGHRS and CDR2 is YFSETQ. The length of the CDR3 is 17 residues. Turning to this clonotype: Its matching antigen is unknown.

The specimen was blood T cells: a sorted CD56 or NKG2C T cell subset, CD4+ or CD8+ T cells, or bulk PBMC T cells (not recorded which). This TCR was recovered from a man aged 18-70 years in good health. The rearrangement links TRBV5-1 to TRBJ2-3; the TCRdb D gene call, TRBD1, has no DNA to confirm it. The CDR3 spells CASSRGQGFRGTDTQYF.